The clone carrying this T cell receptor beta chain was seen more than once but under ten times. This entry belongs to a study of blood T cell repertoires in COVID-19. Study details: The samples span acute and convalescent COVID-19 from the United States, Italy and Spain. T cells, B-cell-depleted T cells, or PBMCs provided the cDNA or gDNA that served as material.

The length of the CDR3 is 14 residues. V was cut by 8 bases and J by 4 bases, with 18 bases left in between. In germline, CDR1 is MNHEY, CDR2 SMNVEV (reference sequence). Original processing methods: Using reference gene primer amplification, nucleated cell counts were estimated. Produced via immunoSEQ multiplex PCR; TCRdb's table is partial and in-frame only. The V and J calls and clone size are taken from that table; D and trimming were inferred from the DNA. The sample shows around 190,000 clones, about 86% of them seen only once. This chain uses TRBV27 with TRBJ2-7; maybe TRBD1 (5 bases). This sequence originates from a man between 70 and 80 years old with active or convalescent COVID-19. Sequencing was carried out using peripheral blood. The CDR3 reads CASRLGSGFYEQYF. CDR3 sequence (DNA): TGTGCCAGCCGCCTCGGGTCAGGGTTTTACGAGCAGTACTTC.